Reported below is one TCR beta chain. The CDR3 contains 15 residues. V was pared by 1 base and J by 1 base, with 11 bases between. Germline loops: CDR1 SGHNT, CDR2 YYREEE (reference sequence). The data are from a study of cytomegalovirus exposure and HLA in healthy donors. Produced via immunoSEQ multiplex PCR; TCRdb's table is partial and in-frame only. The table shows around 150,000 clones, with 85% occurring only once. Sequenced sample: PBMCs. This chain connects TRBV5-4 to TRBJ1-1; the D gene is possibly TRBD1 (5 bases). This receptor was identified in a man in his thirties or forties in good health and CMV-seropositive. CDR3 nucleotide sequence: TGTGCCAGCAGCTTGATCTTAGGACAGAACACTGAAGCTTTCTTT. Its protein is CASSLILGQNTEAFF.